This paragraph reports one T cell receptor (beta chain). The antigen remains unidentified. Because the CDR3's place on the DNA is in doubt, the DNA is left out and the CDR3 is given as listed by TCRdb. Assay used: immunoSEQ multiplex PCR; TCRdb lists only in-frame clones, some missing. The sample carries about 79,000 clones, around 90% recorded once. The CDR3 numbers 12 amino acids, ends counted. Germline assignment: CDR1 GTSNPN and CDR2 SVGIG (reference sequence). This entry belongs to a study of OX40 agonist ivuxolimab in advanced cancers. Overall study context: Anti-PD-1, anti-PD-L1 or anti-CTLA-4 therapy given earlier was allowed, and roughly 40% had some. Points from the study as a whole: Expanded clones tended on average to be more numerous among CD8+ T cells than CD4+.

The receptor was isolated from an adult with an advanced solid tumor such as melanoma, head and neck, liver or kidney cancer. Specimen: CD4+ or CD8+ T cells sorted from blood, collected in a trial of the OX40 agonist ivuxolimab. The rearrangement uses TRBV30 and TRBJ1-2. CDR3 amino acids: CAWSVGGGTDSF.